This paragraph reports one T cell receptor (beta chain). Its antigen is undetermined. The CDR3 carries no conserved terminal phenylalanine or tryptophan, so it likely arises from a read error. TCRbeta libraries were built with three rounds of nested PCR, modified from ARM-PCR. TCRdb reanalysed the multiplex PCR reads using MiXCR and keeps one entry per CDR3 protein. The data contain about 93,000 distinct CDR3 sequences, 65% to 75% of them singletons. The germline gives CDR1 MNHNS, CDR2 SASEGT. Trimming at V came to 5 bases and at J to 7 bases, leaving 9 bases not matched to a gene. CDR3 length: 14 residues. This entry belongs to a study of tumor and adjacent non-tumor tissue in lung cancer. About the research overall: There were around 11 adenocarcinoma, a couple of squamous cell carcinoma and 1 small cell lung cancer cases. Aged roughly 31 to 80 years, patients included roughly eleven men and about five women with stage I to III disease. Study-wide findings and caveats: Tumor repertoires had a smaller top 100 clone share than normal lung. Tumor tissue had significantly higher TCR diversity than normal lung.

This sample's RNA came from whole unsorted tissue. The source is a man between 60 and 70 years old with non-small cell lung cancer. Sequencing input: lung tumor tissue. V is TRBV6-1 and J is TRBJ2-3, with 7 bases identical to TRBD1. CDR3: CASSQTGYLYTQYI. CDR3 DNA sequence: TGTGCCAGCAGTCAGACAGGGTATCTGTATACGCAGTATATT.